A selection of T cell receptor beta chains follows, all from one sample in a study of T cell repertoires in cytomegalovirus infection. Their cognate antigens are unknown. Each CDR3 protein gets one entry after TCRdb re-called the reads with MiXCR. The sample lists about half a million distinct CDR3 sequences, more than 30% occurring once. The source material was cultured PBMCs, sampled from culture after CMV antigen stimulation. The receptors were gathered from a human donor in good health (CMV status not recorded). Some clones in this sample may be carry-over from other donors' samples. The CDR3 runs from the conserved cysteine through the conserved F or W.

>TRBV6-1
CASSEIAGSGANVLTF
>TRBV6-8
CASSYILGANVLTF
>TRBV24-1
CATSGTGRTGETQYF
>TRBV4-3
CASSQEGTSGRSIAAVAHEQFF
>TRBV7-6
CASSSGGLAVRGNEQFF
>TRBV7-2
CASSPSTAPKNIQYF
>TRBV27
CATRTSGSYEQYF
>TRBV12-3/TRBV12-4
CASSFRGTGELFF
>TRBV7-9
CASTRQLDTEAFF
>TRBV27
CASSSIIGGGGNQPQHF
>TRBV7-2
CASSWRELGTQYF
>TRBV12-3/TRBV12-4
CASSPGRQNTEAFF
>TRBV7-2
CASSLAAGGGEQFF
>TRBV5-6
CASSLRRLAENEQFF
>TRBV7-2
CASSPIRDPTGGYTF
>TRBV4-3
CASSQPVAGGNYEQYF
>TRBV11-2
CASSSLGGLNTEAFF
>TRBV4-2
CASSQDLGLAGFYNEQFF
>TRBV29-1
CSVVDTGLNTEAFF
>TRBV4-2
CASSQQHRGESLGYTF
>TRBV19
CASRYAGDERVQFF
>TRBV7-8
CASSLPLGRDRNTEAFF
>TRBV19
CASRNRGDTDTQYF
>TRBV6-5
CASSYSIKAGGPETQYF
>TRBV28
CASNPPGWTEAFF
>TRBV4-1
CASSQERLAGNQYF
>TRBV7-2
CASSLRQGNSQPQHF
>TRBV27
CASSPMEGVPLSSYNSPLHF
>TRBV4-3
CASSQDSGLGADTQYF
>TRBV20-1
CSATLAGADTQYF
>TRBV7-2
CASSLVRGQGRVEAFF
>TRBV7-3
CASSLLPLGQGADTQYF
>TRBV7-9
CASSLGRSSTQPQHF
>TRBV11-2
CASSDLPGRGSYNEQFF
>TRBV6-5
CASTRGGNGELFF
>TRBV7-2
CASSRDHQGQYTGELFF
>TRBV28
CASSFQKYGYTF
>TRBV7-6
CANIRGGTEAFF
>TRBV12-3/TRBV12-4
CASTLGTSGRETQYF
>TRBV5-4
CASSLEIETAEAFF
>TRBV7-2
CATGGANYGYTF
>TRBV7-2
CASSLQREETQYF
>TRBV28
CASSSGQDGNEQFF
>TRBV12-3/TRBV12-4
CASSTPGLAPHNEQFF
>TRBV7-2
CASRRTSGPNEQFF
>TRBV7-6
CASSLVSGQGENEQFF